This T cell receptor beta chain was obtained from a study of T cell responses to AZD1222 COVID-19 vaccine. Study at large: Second-dose recipients at about 4 or about 12 weeks were treated as one pooled group. The study, taken as a whole, reports: Spike-specific TCR depth and breadth grew after two AZD1222 doses. White British ancestry dominated among donors, who included more females, and clonal diversity was possibly underestimated. Reports indicate that nearly half of spike-specific TCRs are directed at unmutated variant regions.

This clone was counted only a few times. Its target is not known. Assay used: immunoSEQ multiplex PCR; TCRdb lists only in-frame clones, some missing. Of about 170,000 clones in the sample, just over 90% are singletons; the top ten hold approximately 3%. The CDR3 totals 15 residues. From germline, CDR1 is SGHTS and CDR2 YDEGEE. V lost 6 bases to trimming and J lost 4 bases, with 19 bases between them. The chain carries TRBV5-8 and TRBJ1-1, with a tentative D call TRBD1 (5 bases). Material: peripheral blood, obtained on day 0 of AZD1222 vaccination. The TCR originated in an adult in good health. The CDR3 DNA is TGTGCCAGCAACCCCAGAGGGCAGGGTAGCACTGAAGCTTTCTTT. This translates into CASNPRGQGSTEAFF.